These 18 T cell receptor beta chains share one sample of origin, sequenced in a study of blood T cell repertoires in COVID-19. The table came from immunoSEQ multiplex PCR; TCRdb's copy has only in-frame clones and leaves some out. The data hold more than 200,000 clones, with around nine tenths observed a single time. Specimen: peripheral blood. These receptors all stem from a man aged 25 to 45 with active or convalescent COVID-19.

The chain employs TRBV7-9 and TRBJ2-5, with unresolved D. Germline CDR1 SEHNR, CDR2 FQNEAQ (reference sequence). The CDR3 totals 13 residues. The ends were cut back, 5 bases at V and 2 bases at J, with 9 bases in the middle. The CDR3 loop is CASSQARQETQYF. The DNA of the CDR3 is TGTGCCAGCAGCCAGGCCCGGCAAGAGACCCAGTACTTC.

V usage is TRBV5-6 and J usage is TRBJ1-1, with TRBD1 identical over 8 bases. The CDR3 is 13 residues long. Losses at the gene ends were 4 bases for V and 4 bases for J; bases not matched to a gene: 3. Germline V gene data show CDR1 as SGHDT and CDR2 as YYEEEE. CDR3 DNA: TGTGCCAGCAGCAGACAGGGGATCACTGAAGCTTTCTTT. Protein: CASSRQGITEAFF.

This chain links TRBV27 with TRBJ2-7, with D possibly TRBD1 on 5 matching bases. Trimming took 0 bases from V and 5 from J, leaving 8 bases between them. The germline CDR1 and CDR2 sequences are MNHEY and SMNVEV (reference sequence). The CDR3 extends over 13 amino acids. The CDR3 DNA reads TGTGCCAGCAGTTTATCGGCCAGGGACGAGCAGTACTTC. Translation gives CASSLSARDEQYF.

The chain couples TRBV30 to TRBJ1-6, with 7 bases aligning to TRBD1. V trimming: 3 bases; J trimming: 5 bases; junction bases outside the gene matches: 1. CDR3 length equals 13 residues. CDR1 is GTSNPN, CDR2 SVGIG, per germline (reference sequence). CDR3 amino acids: CAWRTGNNSPLHF. The CDR3 DNA sequence: TGTGCCTGGAGGACAGGGAATAATTCACCCCTCCACTTT.

J is TRBJ1-5 and V is TRBV15; a possible D gene is TRBD1 (6 bases). The CDR3 spans 15 residues. CDR1 is LNHNV and CDR2 is YYDKDF in the germline V gene (reference sequence). Between the trimmed V and J ends, which lost 0 bases and 1 base, there was a span of 7 bases. Written as DNA, the CDR3 is TGTGCCACCAGCAGAGATCAGGGGAGCAATCAGCCCCAGCATTTT. Translating it yields CATSRDQGSNQPQHF.

This clone was seen a handful of times. The V call is TRBV5-4, the J call TRBJ2-7; D remains ambiguous. The CDR3 sequence is 12 residues long. Germline CDR1 SGHNT, CDR2 YYREEE (reference sequence). V was cut by 3 bases and J by 4 bases, with 8 bases left in between. Here the CDR3 reads CASSSRGYEQYF. CDR3 nucleotide sequence: TGTGCCAGCAGCTCCCGCGGATACGAGCAGTACTTC.

V gene TRBV4-2 combines with J gene TRBJ2-1, with a weak D call TRBD1 (5 bases). The CDR3 extends over 14 amino acids. With 5 bases removed from V and 5 bases from J, the gap between germline ends came to 13 bases. Germline CDR1 LGHNA, CDR2 YNFKEQ. CDR3 region: CASSTRQQDNEQFF. In DNA form, the CDR3 reads TGTGCCAGCAGCACCCGACAGCAAGACAATGAGCAGTTCTTC.

This rearrangement joins TRBV18 to TRBJ1-2; 9 bases map to TRBD1. Trimming at V came to 4 bases and at J to 8 bases, leaving 8 bases not matched to a gene. The germline V gene encodes CDR1 KGHSH and CDR2 LQKENI. CDR3 length: 14 amino acids. CDR3 in DNA: TGTGCCAGCTCACGGGAACAGGGGGCGCAAGGCTACACCTTC. Protein product: CASSREQGAQGYTF.

The count of this clone is one. The chain recombines TRBV9 with TRBJ2-1, with 7 bases matching TRBD1. After removal of 0 bases from V and 9 bases from J, the junction contained 3 bases not matched to a gene. The CDR3 is 13 amino acids. Per the germline V gene, CDR1 is SGDLS and CDR2 is YYNGEE. CDR3 sequence: CASSVASGGEQFF. The CDR3 DNA follows: TGTGCCAGCAGCGTAGCGTCAGGGGGTGAGCAGTTCTTC.

This rearrangement joins TRBV25-1 to TRBJ2-1; D is possibly TRBD1 (6 bases). Per the germline V gene, CDR1 is MGHDK and CDR2 is SYGVNS. CDR3 size: 15 residues. V was clipped by 6 bases and J by 3 bases, with 15 bases between them. The CDR3 bases are TGTGCCAGCAGGGAAACAGGGCCCTACTACAATGAGCAGTTCTTC. Translated, it gives CASRETGPYYNEQFF. Filled out from reference TRBV25-1 and TRBJ2-1, the complete variable domain reads EADIYQTPRYLVIGTGKKITLECSQTMGHDKMYWYQQDPGMELHLIHYSYGVNSTEKGDLSSESTVSRIRTEHFPLTLESARPSHTSQYLCASRETGPYYNEQFFGPGTRLTVL.

This clone came up once. The chain couples TRBV24-1 to TRBJ1-3; 7 bases align to TRBD1. CDR1 and CDR2 (germline): KGHDR, SFDVKD. The CDR3 has 16 residues. Germline trimming cut 5 bases from V and 8 bases from J; bases unmatched to any gene: 14. The CDR3 region is CATSVDEDYRGYTIYF. The CDR3 DNA sequence: TGTGCCACCAGTGTAGATGAAGATTACAGGGGATACACCATATATTTT.

V and J are TRBV19 and TRBJ2-5, with D maybe TRBD2 (5 bases). Trimming shortened V by 5 bases and J by 4 bases, and 8 bases separated the two germline ends. The CDR3 spans 12 residues. Germline CDR1 LNHDA, CDR2 SQIVND (reference sequence). The DNA of the CDR3 is TGTGCCAGTAGTGCTGGACTAGAGACCCAGTACTTC. Translating gives CASSAGLETQYF.

The chain employs TRBV5-4 and TRBJ1-1; 7 nucleotides align to TRBD1. The CDR3 runs 13 residues. J lost 7 bases, V lost 4 bases, and 7 bases had no gene match. CDR1 is SGHNT, CDR2 YYREEE, per germline (reference sequence). CDR3 region: CASSLDTGDEAFF. The CDR3, as DNA: TGTGCCAGCAGCCTAGATACAGGGGATGAAGCTTTCTTT.

A remark on this clone: Given a much more abundant clone one base away, this may be a read error. The sample carries other DNA sequences with the same CDR3. The J gene is TRBJ1-1, the V gene TRBV13, with 9 bases identical to TRBD1. The germline gives CDR1 PRHDT, CDR2 FYEKMQ (reference sequence). CDR3 length equals 13 residues. The V segment lost 3 bases and the J segment 4 bases; nucleotides outside the gene matches: 0. Here the CDR3 reads CASSLTGGTEAFF. DNA of the CDR3: TGTGCCAGCAGCTTGACAGGGGGCACTGAAGCTTTCTTT.

This chain uses TRBV7-8 with TRBJ2-2, with 7 positions matching TRBD1. V lost 1 base and J lost 6; bases outside the gene matches: 8. CDR1 is SGHVS, CDR2 FQNEAQ, per germline. This CDR3 spans 16 amino acids. The CDR3 spells CASSLGQGLIAGELFF. The CDR3 nucleotides are TGTGCCAGCAGCTTAGGACAGGGTTTAATCGCCGGGGAGCTGTTTTTT.

This clone was seen once. The chain links TRBV2 to TRBJ1-3, with a possible D match to TRBD1 (6 bases). The CDR3 extends over 15 amino acids. The germline V and J ends were trimmed by 3 bases and 2 bases, with 11 bases remaining between them. In germline, CDR1 is SNHLY, CDR2 FYNNEI. The CDR3 DNA follows: TGTGCCAGCAGTGATTACCGGACAGCTGGAAACACCATATATTTT. Translation: CASSDYRTAGNTIYF.

The chain links TRBV6-1 to TRBJ2-3, with 12 bases that match TRBD2. Germline CDR1 is MNHNS and CDR2 is SASEGT. There are 16 residues in the CDR3. V trimming: 0 bases; J trimming: 6 bases; junction bases outside the gene matches: 4. The CDR3 loop is CASSEALAGGRDTQYF. In nucleotides, the CDR3 is TGTGCCAGCAGTGAAGCGCTAGCGGGGGGGCGTGATACGCAGTATTTT.

The V gene is TRBV19, the J gene TRBJ1-2; 9 bases map to TRBD1. The germline gives CDR1 LNHDA, CDR2 SQIVND (reference sequence). The CDR3 totals 14 residues. The trim removed 6 bases at V and 6 bases at J, leaving 8 bases unmatched. CDR3 DNA sequence: TGTGCCAGTAGACATAAACAGGGGGCGAATGGCTACACCTTC. Its translation is CASRHKQGANGYTF.